This T cell receptor (beta chain) stems from a study of cytomegalovirus exposure and HLA in healthy donors. V was clipped by 4 bases and J by 3 bases, with 2 bases between them. This CDR3 region has 11 residues. CDR1 MDHEN and CDR2 SYDVKM come from the germline V gene. Whole-study findings and limits: Listed as cytomegalovirus-associated were 150 to 200 TCR beta chains. While the bulk of TCR sequences proved rare, some public TCRs turned up in many donors. A link between a missense DCLRE1C variant and TCR beta V- and J-gene trimming emerged from a later analysis. Exclusion as indistinguishable affected some V segments, including TRBV6-2 and TRBV6-3.

This PCR relied on a set of 60 Vbeta primers and 13 Jbeta primers. Using immunoSEQ multiplex PCR, the repertoire was profiled, and TCRdb retains in-frame clones only, with some absent. This sample has almost 95,000 clones, with 69% found just once. Turning to this clone: Its antigen remains unidentified. This sequence may be a read error, since a much larger clone differs from it by one base.

V usage is TRBV28 and J usage is TRBJ2-3; D gene uncertain. The sequenced material came from PBMCs. The TCR comes from a man in his fifties or sixties in good health and CMV-seronegative. The CDR3: CASSSTDTQYF. The DNA of the CDR3 is TGTGCCAGCAGTTCGACAGATACGCAGTATTTT.